This is a list of T cell receptor beta chains from one sample in a study of cytomegalovirus exposure and HLA in healthy donors. Assay used: immunoSEQ multiplex PCR; TCRdb lists only in-frame clones, some missing. The sample lists about 130,000 clones; roughly 88% were seen once. The sequencing input was PBMCs. The receptors stem from a woman younger than 35 in good health and CMV-seropositive. Both conserved end residues are part of each CDR3. A D gene is named only where the DNA matches it firmly. Clone size, where shown, is once, few, many, or a class for clones that have expanded.

>.|16|TRBV2|TRBJ1-2|.
TGTGCCAGCACTCTGGGGGGAGGGAGGGCTAACTATGGCTACACCTTC
CASTLGGGRANYGYTF
>.|14|TRBV27|TRBJ1-6|.
TGTGCCAGCGCTTTGGGGGGGGTGGAATCACCCCTCCACTTT
CASALGGVESPLHF
>.|15|TRBV5-1|TRBJ1-5|few
TGCGCCAGCAGCTTGGAGGGGACACCTAATCAGCCCCAGCATTTT
CASSLEGTPNQPQHF
>.|13|TRBV27|TRBJ1-2|.
TGTGCCAGCGGCTCGGGGGGGAGCTATGGCTACACCTTC
CASGSGGSYGYTF
>TRBD1|16|TRBV5-1|TRBJ2-2|.
TGCGCCAGCAGCTTGGTTGGACAGGGGAACACCGGGGAGCTGTTTTTT
CASSLVGQGNTGELFF
>TRBD1|14|TRBV13|TRBJ2-7|.
TGTGCCAGCAGCCCCGGCAGGGGGCTTTACGAGCAGTACTTC
CASSPGRGLYEQYF
>TRBD1|14|TRBV10-3|TRBJ2-7|.
TGTGCCATCAGTGAGACAGGGGCGGTAGACGAGCAGTACTTC
CAISETGAVDEQYF
>.|14|TRBV27|TRBJ1-1|.
TGTGCCAGCAGTTTGGCCAGAGGGAACACTGAAGCTTTCTTT
CASSLARGNTEAFF
>TRBD1|14|TRBV5-1|TRBJ2-3|few
TGCGCCAGCAGTTCTACAGGGGGCACAGATACGCAGTATTTT
CASSSTGGTDTQYF
>.|14|TRBV5-1|TRBJ2-2|.
TGCGCCAGCAGCTTAGCCGGGGACACCGGGGAGCTGTTTTTT
CASSLAGDTGELFF
>.|14|TRBV28|TRBJ2-7|.
TGTGCCAGCAGTGACACAGGAAACTCCTACGAGCAGTACTTC
CASSDTGNSYEQYF
>.|14|TRBV5-1|TRBJ1-1|.
TGCGCCAGCAGCTCGACAGGAATGGGCACTGAAGCTTTCTTT
CASSSTGMGTEAFF
>TRBD2|15|TRBV27|TRBJ2-1|.
TGTGCCAGCAGCCCCCTAGCGGGGGGCTACAATGAGCAGTTCTTC
CASSPLAGGYNEQFF
>TRBD2|12|TRBV18|TRBJ2-7|.
TGTGCCAGCTCTTTGACTAGCAACGAGCAGTACTTC
CASSLTSNEQYF
>.|15|TRBV5-6|TRBJ1-1|.
TGTGCCAGCAGCACGTGGGACACTAAATACACTGAAGCTTTCTTT
CASSTWDTKYTEAFF
>.|17|TRBV5-6|TRBJ2-2|few
TGTGCCAGCAGCTTGGCCCGCAGTAGGAGGGCGAGCGGGGAGCTGTTTTTT
CASSLARSRRASGELFF
>.|13|TRBV6-5|TRBJ1-2|.
TGTGCCAGCAGTTACGCAGGGGACTATGGCTACACCTTC
CASSYAGDYGYTF
>TRBD1|15|TRBV6-6|TRBJ2-5|.
TGTGCCAGCAGCAACACAGGGGGTGGCCAAGAGACCCAGTACTTC
CASSNTGGGQETQYF
>.|14|TRBV5-5|TRBJ2-7|.
TGTGCCAGCAGCGTTCCACCTCCAGGGGAAGAGCAGTACTTC
CASSVPPPGEEQYF
>TRBD1|14|TRBV6-1|TRBJ2-7|once
TGTGCCAGCAGCGGGACAGGGTGGAACTACGAGCAGTACTTC
CASSGTGWNYEQYF
>.|18|TRBV4-1|TRBJ2-3|.
TGCGCCAGCAGCCAAGATTATCAAGTGGCCCGTCCCACAGATACGCAGTATTTT
CASSQDYQVARPTDTQYF
>TRBD1|15|TRBV27|TRBJ1-6|.
TGTGCCAGCAGTTTGGGACAGGGAATTAATTCACCCCTCCACTTT
CASSLGQGINSPLHF
>.|16|TRBV11-2|TRBJ1-4|.
TGTGCCAGCAGCCCCCCATCGTGGGAGGGTAATGAAAAACTGTTTTTT
CASSPPSWEGNEKLFF
>.|15|TRBV6-1|TRBJ2-1|few
TGTGCCAGCAGTGAAGACGCCGGGAGACCCAATGAGCAGTTCTTC
CASSEDAGRPNEQFF